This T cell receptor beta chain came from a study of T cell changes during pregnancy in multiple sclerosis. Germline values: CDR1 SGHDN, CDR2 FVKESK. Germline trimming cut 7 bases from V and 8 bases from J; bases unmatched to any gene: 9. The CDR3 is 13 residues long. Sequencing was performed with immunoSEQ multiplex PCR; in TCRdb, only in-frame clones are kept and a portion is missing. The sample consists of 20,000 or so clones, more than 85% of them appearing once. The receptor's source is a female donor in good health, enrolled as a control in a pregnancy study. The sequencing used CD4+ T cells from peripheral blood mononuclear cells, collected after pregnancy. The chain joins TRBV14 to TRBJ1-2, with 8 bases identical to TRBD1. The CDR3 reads CASNNDRGVGYTF. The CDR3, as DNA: TGTGCCAGCAACAACGACAGGGGAGTGGGCTACACCTTC.